The 8 T cell receptor beta chains given below trace back to one sample, sequenced in a study of neurological immune-mediated disorders. Each CDR3 protein is one row after TCRdb ran MiXCR on the 5' RACE reads. The sample yields tens of thousands of distinct CDR3 sequences, about 5.6% seen once. Sequenced: CD4+ T cells from blood. All receptors come from a woman between 18 and 30 years old with multiple sclerosis.

This clonotype was picked up a small number of times. The V and J genes are TRBV20-1 and TRBJ2-1; the D is unclear. Germline V lookup: CDR1 DFQATT, CDR2 SNEGSKA (reference sequence). V shed 3 bases and J shed 6 bases, with 9 bases lying between them. The CDR3 totals 12 residues. This CDR3 reads CSASLAVNEQFF. The CDR3, as DNA: TGCAGTGCTAGTCTGGCTGTCAATGAGCAGTTCTTC.

This clonotype was recorded at least ten times. The chain has TRBV20-1 and TRBJ2-5; D is possibly TRBD2 (5 bases). Germline loops: CDR1 DFQATT, CDR2 SNEGSKA (reference sequence). CDR3 length: 14 residues. Trimming removed 3 bases from V and 2 bases from J, with 13 bases in between. CDR3 region: CSASRLPAQETQYF. In nucleotides, the CDR3 is TGCAGTGCTAGCCGACTACCTGCACAAGAGACCCAGTACTTC.

This clonotype was observed many times. J is TRBJ1-2 and V is TRBV14, with D unresolved. The CDR3 runs 17 residues. Deletions cut 3 bases from V and 0 bases from J, with 17 bases between. CDR1 SGHDN and CDR2 FVKESK come from the germline V gene. The CDR3: CASSQRTGAWANYGYTF. The CDR3 DNA reads TGTGCCAGCAGCCAGCGGACGGGAGCCTGGGCTAACTATGGCTACACCTTC. Supplemented by reference TRBV14 and TRBJ1-2, the full variable domain reads EAGVTQFPSHSVIEKGQTVTLRCDPISGHDNLYWYRRVMGKEIKFLLHFVKESKQDESGMPNNRFLAERTGGTYSTLKVQPAELEDSGVYFCASSQRTGAWANYGYTFGSGTRLTVV.

This clonotype was seen many times. V and J are TRBV11-2 and TRBJ2-3, with 10 positions matching TRBD2. The CDR3 runs 16 residues. From germline, CDR1 is SGHAT and CDR2 FQNNGV. Losses at the gene ends were 2 bases for V and 4 bases for J; bases not matched to a gene: 6. DNA of the CDR3: TGTGCCAGCAGCTTACAAGCGGGGGGGCATTCAGATACGCAGTATTTT. The encoded protein is CASSLQAGGHSDTQYF.

The sample holds many counts of this clonotype. J is TRBJ1-1 and V is TRBV12-3 or TRBV12-4; D ambiguous. CDR3 length: 13 residues. The V end lost 9 bases, the J end lost 1 base, and 12 bases lay between the germline ends. The CDR3 DNA reads TGTGCCAGTAAGGGTAGGCCGAACACTGAAGCTTTCTTT. Translating it yields CASKGRPNTEAFF.

To note about this clonotype: The CDR3 end shows no conserved phenylalanine or tryptophan, and so a read error is likely. The DNA is omitted, as the CDR3 cannot be located on it reliably, and the CDR3 follows TCRdb's listing. The gene calls are TRBV11-1 and TRBJ1-2; TRBD1 is the table's D call and was not checked against the DNA. The germline gives CDR1 SGHAT, CDR2 FQDESV (reference sequence). The CDR3 adds up to 11 amino acids, both ends counted. The CDR3 spells CASSPPGQGRG.

This clonotype has a count of ten or more. This chain links TRBV3-1 with TRBJ2-7; perhaps TRBD2 as D (6 bases). Trimming stripped 4 bases from V and 8 bases from J, with 15 bases between. The CDR3 runs to 13 residues. Per the germline V gene, CDR1 is LGHDT and CDR2 is YNNKEL (reference sequence). The CDR3 loop is CASSPGTVRKQYF. The CDR3 DNA follows: TGTGCCAGCAGCCCCGGGACTGTTAGGAAGCAGTACTTC.

Many counts were recorded for this clonotype. The rearrangement uses TRBV6-5 and TRBJ2-1, with D possibly being TRBD2 (5 bases). Germline CDR1 and CDR2: MNHEY and SVGAGI. CDR3 length: 14 residues. V was clipped by 2 bases and J by 5 bases, with 10 bases between them. The CDR3 DNA sequence: TGTGCCAGCAGTTACGGCGGGCGAAACAATGAGCAGTTCTTC. Encoded protein: CASSYGGRNNEQFF.